These T cell receptor beta chains were read from a single sample in a study of T cells after yellow fever vaccination. In TCRdb, the 5' RACE reads were re-called with MiXCR into one record per CDR3 protein. The table records hundreds of thousands of distinct CDR3 sequences, about 15% of them present only once. The sequences come from PBMCs, collected more than 4 days after the first yellow fever vaccination. The receptors were gathered from a man aged 18 to 30 who received the YFV17D yellow fever vaccine. The CDR3 runs from the conserved cysteine through the conserved F or W. A D gene is named only where the DNA matches it firmly. Clone size, where shown, is once, few, many, or a class for clones that have expanded.

size	V	D	J	CDR3	DNA
.	TRBV16	.	TRBJ2-1	CASSQSRVYEQFF	TGTGCCAGCAGCCAATCAAGGGTGTATGAGCAGTTCTTC
.	TRBV20-1	.	TRBJ2-2	CSATETNTGELFF	TGCAGTGCTACTGAGACCAACACCGGGGAGCTGTTTTTT
few	TRBV29-1	.	TRBJ1-2	CSVERSRVHGYTF	TGCAGCGTTGAAAGGTCCAGAGTTCATGGCTACACCTTC
.	TRBV20-1	.	TRBJ1-1	CSARVGPTEAFF	TGCAGTGCTAGAGTGGGGCCCACTGAAGCTTTCTTT
few	TRBV20-1	.	TRBJ1-1	CSARGGYTEAFF	TGCAGTGCCCGCGGGGGGTACACTGAAGCTTTCTTT
.	TRBV7-2	.	TRBJ2-1	CASSEWGSEQFF	TGTGCCAGCAGCGAGTGGGGCAGTGAGCAGTTCTTC
few	TRBV7-9	.	TRBJ1-2	CASTFASMGRDGYTF	TGTGCCAGCACCTTCGCCTCCATGGGGCGAGATGGCTACACCTTC
few	TRBV20-1	.	TRBJ2-3	CSATGTSTDTQYF	TGCAGTGCTACCGGGACTAGCACAGATACGCAGTATTTT
once	TRBV20-1	.	TRBJ1-1	CSARDSLGSLNTEAFF	TGCAGTGCTAGAGATTCGTTGGGCAGTCTGAACACTGAAGCTTTCTTT
few	TRBV4-1	.	TRBJ1-3	CASSQVLRFGHRGNTIYF	TGCGCCAGCAGCCAAGTTCTGCGTTTCGGACACCGGGGAAACACCATATATTTT
few	TRBV6-2/TRBV6-3	TRBD1	TRBJ2-1	CASILTGPSSYNEQFF	TGTGCCAGCATTCTGACAGGGCCTAGCTCCTACAATGAGCAGTTCTTC
.	TRBV16	TRBD1	TRBJ1-4	CASSHGSGQGGFF	TGTGCCAGCAGCCACGGATCGGGACAGGGAGGATTTTTT
.	TRBV9	TRBD1	TRBJ1-2	CASSVSLDRVFGYTF	TGTGCCAGCAGCGTCAGCCTTGACAGGGTGTTCGGGTACACCTTC
few	TRBV6-1	.	TRBJ1-4	CASRAQGWEKLFF	TGTGCCAGCAGAGCGCAGGGTTGGGAAAAACTGTTTTTT
few	TRBV30	.	TRBJ1-2	CAWSGGADYGYTF	TGTGCCTGGAGTGGAGGGGCTGACTATGGCTACACCTTC
few	TRBV9	TRBD2	TRBJ2-6	CASSPAGGGANVLTF	TGTGCCAGCAGCCCAGCGGGGGGAGGGGCCAACGTCCTGACTTTC
.	TRBV4-1	.	TRBJ1-2	CASSQGFGANYGYTF	TGCGCCAGCAGCCAAGGTTTCGGAGCTAACTATGGCTACACCTTC
few	TRBV19	.	TRBJ2-2	CATRGHTGELFF	TGTGCCACTAGGGGCCATACCGGGGAGCTGTTTTTT
few	TRBV5-4	.	TRBJ1-2	CASTRGRDDYGYTF	TGTGCCAGCACCCGAGGCAGGGACGACTATGGCTACACCTTC
.	TRBV29-1	.	TRBJ2-7	CSVEEGLREQYF	TGCAGCGTTGAGGAAGGCCTCCGGGAGCAGTACTTC
.	TRBV7-2	TRBD1	TRBJ1-2	CASSIRQGLDYGYTF	TGTGCCAGCAGCATCCGACAGGGCTTGGACTATGGCTACACCTTC
few	TRBV7-2	TRBD2	TRBJ2-1	CASSSMPSGGAGEQFF	TGTGCCAGCAGCTCTATGCCCAGCGGGGGGGCGGGTGAGCAGTTCTTC
.	TRBV28	TRBD1	TRBJ2-5	CASSLGGTGGRETQYF	TGTGCCAGCAGTTTAGGCGGGACAGGGGGCCGAGAGACCCAGTACTTC
.	TRBV7-9	.	TRBJ1-1	CASEAREVPEAFF	TGTGCCAGCGAAGCCAGGGAGGTCCCTGAAGCTTTCTTT
few	TRBV7-8	TRBD1	TRBJ2-2	CASSRQGRSGGELFF	TGTGCCAGCAGTCGACAGGGTAGGAGTGGCGGGGAGCTGTTTTTT
many	TRBV5-5	TRBD1	TRBJ2-3	CASSSRLGQGVLPQYF	TGTGCCAGCAGCTCTAGACTGGGACAGGGTGTCTTGCCGCAGTATTTT
few	TRBV7-9	TRBD2	TRBJ2-1	CASSTSGTSGGLNEQFF	TGTGCCAGCAGCACTTCCGGGACTAGCGGGGGCCTCAATGAGCAGTTCTTC
.	TRBV11-2	.	TRBJ2-5	CASSLDPPSLLKTQYF	TGTGCCAGCAGCTTAGATCCACCTAGTCTCTTGAAGACCCAGTACTTC
.	TRBV9	.	TRBJ1-5	CASSPLGAANQPQHF	TGTGCCAGCAGCCCATTGGGGGCAGCTAATCAGCCCCAGCATTTT